This entry features one TCR beta chain sequence. The source of the sample is a study of blood T cell repertoires in COVID-19. This CDR3 region has 15 residues. Germline assignment: CDR1 MRHNA and CDR2 SNTAGT. V was shortened by 4 bases and J by 0 bases, with 10 bases between the two germline ends. Generated by immunoSEQ multiplex PCR, the TCRdb table keeps only in-frame clones and is missing some. This sample carries 100,000 to 120,000 clones, roughly 80% of them seen once, and the ten largest clones take approximately 19%. Sequencing was performed on peripheral blood. The clonotype was recovered from a woman in her 70s with acute or convalescent COVID-19. The rearrangement links TRBV6-4 to TRBJ2-1, with a possible D match to TRBD2 (6 bases). The CDR3 bases are TGTGCCAGCAGTGTTATGGGGGGCTCCTACAATGAGCAGTTCTTC. Its protein product is CASSVMGGSYNEQFF.